A single sample gave rise to the 29 T cell receptor beta chains below, sequenced in a study of OX40 agonist ivuxolimab in advanced cancers. The protocol was immunoSEQ multiplex PCR, while the TCRdb copy is restricted to in-frame clones and leaves out a portion. This sample has tens of thousands of clones; roughly 84% occur once, and the top ten carry 15% to 20%. The specimen comprised CD4+ or CD8+ T cells sorted from blood, sampled in a trial of the OX40 agonist ivuxolimab. The receptor source for this set is an adult with an advanced solid tumor such as melanoma, head and neck, liver or kidney cancer.

This chain links TRBV7-8 with TRBJ2-5, with D possibly TRBD2 on 5 matching bases. The V and J ends lost 2 bases and 10 bases respectively, with 23 bases between them. Germline CDR1 and CDR2: SGHVS and FQNEAQ. CDR3 length: 16 residues. CDR3 DNA: TGTGCCAGCAGCTTAACCCCGCCGGGCCCGGGATCGGGCCAGTACTTC. Translating it yields CASSLTPPGPGSGQYF.

V usage is TRBV6-1 and J usage is TRBJ1-1; D gene unclear. The length of the CDR3 is 13 residues. Trimming pared 6 bases from V and 1 base from J, leaving 9 bases between. Germline CDR1 reads MNHNS; CDR2 reads SASEGT. The CDR3 DNA reads TGTGCCAGCAGCCTGGGAGGGAACACTGAAGCTTTCTTT. Its translation is CASSLGGNTEAFF.

The chain combines TRBV11-2 with TRBJ2-7, with 8 nucleotides matching TRBD1. CDR3 length: 14 amino acids. CDR1 is SGHAT and CDR2 is FQNNGV in the germline V gene. J gave up 1 base and V 5 bases, and 4 bases lay outside the gene matches. CDR3 sequence: CASSPGTGSYEQYF. CDR3 bases: TGTGCCAGCAGCCCCGGGACAGGTTCCTACGAGCAGTACTTC.

The rearrangement joins TRBV7-9 to TRBJ1-5; D gene unclear. The germline V and J ends were trimmed by 5 bases and 3 bases, with 5 bases remaining between them. Germline CDR1 is SEHNR and CDR2 is FQNEAQ (reference sequence). This CDR3 is 12 amino acids long. CDR3: CASSVDNQPQHF. CDR3 nucleotides: TGTGCCAGCAGCGTAGACAATCAGCCCCAGCATTTT. Drawing the rest from reference TRBV7-9 and TRBJ1-5, the complete variable domain is DTGVSQNPRHKITKRGQNVTFRCDPISEHNRLYWYRQTLGQGPEFLTYFQNEAQLEKSRLLSDRFSAERPKGSFSTLEIQRTEQGDSAMYLCASSVDNQPQHFGDGTRLSIL.

The J gene is TRBJ2-7, the V gene TRBV27; TRBD1 aligns across 8 bases. The CDR3 is 14 residues long. The V and J ends lost 7 bases and 2 bases, in that order; junction bases with no gene match: 7. The germline CDR1 and CDR2 sequences are MNHEY and SMNVEV (reference sequence). CDR3 residues: CASTPGQGTYEQYF. As DNA, the CDR3 is TGTGCCAGCACCCCCGGACAGGGAACCTACGAGCAGTACTTC.

V and J are TRBV7-8 and TRBJ1-2, with 9 bases aligning to TRBD1. Germline CDR1 and CDR2: SGHVS and FQNEAQ. The CDR3 runs 14 residues. J was trimmed by 8 bases and V by 6 bases; bases with no gene match: 10. CDR3 sequence: CASRGGQGAPGYTF. DNA of the CDR3: TGTGCCAGCAGAGGGGGACAGGGCGCGCCCGGCTACACCTTC.

The V gene is TRBV5-6, the J gene TRBJ1-2; 7 bases fit TRBD1. V lost 3 bases, J lost 2 bases, and 1 base stayed unmatched. Germline assignment: CDR1 SGHDT and CDR2 YYEEEE. The CDR3 is made up of 13 amino acids. CDR3 sequence reads: CASSSTGNYGYTF. The CDR3 coding sequence is TGTGCCAGCAGCTCGACAGGGAACTATGGCTACACCTTC.

The chain couples TRBV4-1 to TRBJ1-2; a possible D gene is TRBD1 (6 bases). Germline V gene data show CDR1 as MGHRA and CDR2 as YSYEKL. V was clipped by 4 bases and J by 6 bases, with 12 bases between them. The CDR3 has 13 residues. The CDR3 reads CASSPGTRNGYTF. The CDR3 DNA follows: TGCGCCAGCAGCCCCGGGACAAGGAATGGCTACACCTTC.

The chain carries TRBV7-9 and TRBJ2-1; a weak D match, TRBD2 (6 bases). Trimming shortened V by 5 bases and J by 3 bases, and 17 bases separated the two germline ends. This CDR3 is built from 16 residues. Germline CDR1 and CDR2: SEHNR and FQNEAQ (reference sequence). The CDR3 here is CASSQPGGPRYNEQFF. The CDR3, as DNA: TGTGCCAGCAGCCAACCCGGAGGGCCCCGCTACAATGAGCAGTTCTTC.

Points on this clone: Distinct nucleotide sequences in the sample also encode this CDR3. The chain joins TRBV4-3 to TRBJ1-1; 8 nucleotides align to TRBD1. The V and J ends lost 0 bases and 1 base, in that order; junction bases with no gene match: 4. CDR1 and CDR2 (germline): LGHNA, YSLEER. This CDR3 is 16 amino acids long. The DNA of the CDR3 is TGCGCCAGCAGCCAAGAGGGGACAGGATGGAACACTGAAGCTTTCTTT. Its protein is CASSQEGTGWNTEAFF.

This chain connects TRBV13 to TRBJ2-7; D perhaps matches TRBD2 (6 bases). The CDR3 has 13 amino acids. The V gene lost 4 bases and the J gene lost 3 bases, with 10 bases spanning the gap. CDR1 and CDR2 (germline): PRHDT, FYEKMQ (reference sequence). CDR3 DNA: TGTGCCAGCAGCTCCACGGGGGACTACGAGCAGTACTTC. This codes for CASSSTGDYEQYF. Variable domain in full (rest from reference TRBV13 and TRBJ2-7): AAGVIQSPRHLIKEKRETATLKCYPIPRHDTVYWYQQGPGQDPQFLISFYEKMQSDKGSIPDRFSAQQFSDYHSELNMSSLELGDSALYFCASSSTGDYEQYFGPGTRLTVT.

This clone was seen a single time. The rearrangement links TRBV28 to TRBJ2-7; TRBD2 might be the D (6 bases). V was shortened by 6 bases and J by 7 bases, with 19 bases between the two germline ends. Germline CDR1 and CDR2: MDHEN and SYDVKM. This CDR3 has 14 residues. The CDR3: CASSLGGVHLEQYF. The CDR3 DNA reads TGTGCCAGCAGCCTAGGAGGGGTCCACTTGGAGCAGTACTTC.

The chain carries TRBV4-1 and TRBJ1-5, with TRBD1 identical over 7 bases. J lost 7 bases, V lost 2 bases, and 11 bases had no gene match. From germline, CDR1 is MGHRA and CDR2 YSYEKL. The CDR3 is 16 amino acids. CDR3 loop: CASSQTGVGASQPQHF. CDR3 in DNA: TGCGCCAGCAGCCAAACAGGGGTAGGGGCCTCCCAGCCCCAGCATTTT.

The rearrangement links TRBV7-9 to TRBJ1-6; the D gene is possibly TRBD1 (5 bases). Trimming stripped 2 bases from V and 10 bases from J, with 12 bases between. Germline-derived CDR1 and CDR2 are SEHNR and FQNEAQ (reference sequence). There are 14 residues in the CDR3. CDR3: CASSLSDSQSPLHF. Written as DNA, the CDR3 is TGTGCCAGCAGCTTAAGCGACAGCCAGTCACCCCTCCACTTT.

V usage is TRBV13 and J usage is TRBJ2-7; maybe TRBD1 (6 bases). Germline CDR1 PRHDT, CDR2 FYEKMQ (reference sequence). The CDR3 totals 14 residues. Trimming left V 6 bases short and J 2 bases short, with 14 bases between. The CDR3 reads CASSHGRGTYEQYF. CDR3 nucleotides: TGTGCCAGCAGTCACGGCAGGGGAACCTACGAGCAGTACTTC.

The CDR3 nucleotides are TGCAGCGTTGAAGATAGGGGGAGGGCCTACAATGAGCAGTTCTTC. Its protein product is CSVEDRGRAYNEQFF. The gene calls are TRBV29-1 and TRBJ2-1; the D gene is possibly TRBD2 (7 bases). Deletions cut 0 bases from V and 2 bases from J, with 11 bases between. The CDR3 spans 15 residues. Germline V gene lookup returns CDR1 SQVTM and CDR2 ANQGSEA.

The table lists this clone with a count of one. The genes are TRBV7-6 and TRBJ2-7; D unclear. Trimming left V 1 base short and J 1 base short, with 8 bases between. The CDR3 sequence is 14 residues long. Germline V gene data show CDR1 as SGHVS and CDR2 as FNYEAQ. CDR3 residues: CASSLDISSYEQYF. The DNA for the CDR3 is TGTGCCAGCAGCTTAGACATCTCTTCCTACGAGCAGTACTTC.

The chain couples TRBV5-1 to TRBJ1-1; no firm D call. The CDR3 sequence is 17 residues long. Trimming left V 4 bases short and J 1 base short, with 20 bases between. Per germline, CDR1 SGHRS and CDR2 YFSETQ. CDR3 DNA sequence: TGCGCCAGCAGCCACTCCGGAGCCTTGTGGGAGAACACTGAAGCTTTCTTT. The encoded protein is CASSHSGALWENTEAFF. The full variable domain, rest sourced from reference TRBV5-1 and TRBJ1-1, is KAGVTQTPRYLIKTRGQQVTLSCSPISGHRSVSWYQQTPGQGLQFLFEYFSETQRNKGNFPGRFSGRQFSNSRSEMNVSTLELGDSALYLCASSHSGALWENTEAFFGQGTRLTVV.

The rearrangement links TRBV19 to TRBJ2-1; TRBD1 agrees at 9 bases. This CDR3 comprises 15 residues. With 6 bases clipped from V and 4 bases from J, the junction kept 7 bases outside the gene matches. Germline CDR1 and CDR2: LNHDA and SQIVND (reference sequence). The CDR3 is CASSRDRVVYNEQFF. The CDR3 DNA follows: TGTGCCAGTAGCCGGGACAGGGTAGTTTACAATGAGCAGTTCTTC.

The J gene is TRBJ2-7, the V gene TRBV29-1; the D gene is possibly TRBD2 (7 bases). V was clipped by 5 bases and J by 6 bases, with 11 bases between them. This CDR3 is 11 amino acids long. CDR1 is SQVTM and CDR2 is ANQGSEA in the germline V gene. The CDR3 sequence is CSVPGGPEQYF. The CDR3 DNA is TGCAGCGTTCCCGGGGGGCCCGAGCAGTACTTC.

This sequence joins TRBV10-2 and TRBJ2-7, with D hard to call. Germline CDR1 and CDR2: WSHSY and SAAADI. The CDR3 has 11 amino acids. Trimming took off 0 bases at V and 5 bases at J, with 2 bases between the two ends. CDR3 amino acids: CASSESHEQYF. The DNA for the CDR3 is TGCGCCAGCAGTGAGTCCCACGAGCAGTACTTC.

The chain uses TRBV28 and TRBJ1-1; maybe TRBD1 (6 bases). V lost 4 bases and J lost 3, with 18 bases in between. This CDR3 spans 16 amino acids. Germline V gene lookup returns CDR1 MDHEN and CDR2 SYDVKM. The CDR3 loop reads CASSSIRGGEDTEAFF. The CDR3 DNA reads as TGTGCCAGCAGTTCAATCAGAGGGGGGGAAGACACTGAAGCTTTCTTT.

This chain joins TRBV2 and TRBJ2-7; 13 bases line up with TRBD2. Per the germline V gene, CDR1 is SNHLY and CDR2 is FYNNEI. Trimming cost V 7 bases and J 4 bases; bases outside gene matches: 4. This CDR3 spans 14 amino acids. In DNA form, the CDR3 reads TGTGCCAGCAACGGACTAGCGGGAGCTTACGAGCAGTACTTC. The encoded protein is CASNGLAGAYEQYF.

This clone is a singleton in its sample. The chain combines TRBV5-4 with TRBJ1-3; D possibly corresponds to TRBD1 (6 bases). V lost 5 bases to trimming and J lost 0 bases, with 12 bases between them. The germline V gene encodes CDR1 SGHNT and CDR2 YYREEE (reference sequence). This CDR3 spans 15 amino acids. This chain's CDR3 is CASSIRGPSGNTIYF. In nucleotides, the CDR3 is TGTGCCAGCAGTATCAGGGGACCCTCTGGAAACACCATATATTTT.

The CDR3 loop reads CASSSSAGGPSDTQYF. Here the CDR3 DNA reads TGTGCCAGCAGTAGCTCTGCGGGAGGGCCTTCAGATACGCAGTATTTT. The V call is TRBV2, the J call TRBJ2-3; 9 bases map to TRBD2. Germline V gene sequence: CDR1 SNHLY, CDR2 FYNNEI. CDR3 length: 16 residues. Unmatched junction bases numbered 10, after V lost 5 bases and J lost 4 bases. The full variable domain, its missing parts supplied by reference TRBV2 and TRBJ2-3, is EPEVTQTPSHQVTQMGQEVILRCVPISNHLYFYWYRQILGQKVEFLVSFYNNEISEKSEIFDDQFSVERPDGSNFTLKIRSTKLEDSAMYFCASSSSAGGPSDTQYFGPGTRLTVL.

V is TRBV13 and J is TRBJ2-1, with TRBD1 identical over 8 bases. The V segment lost 4 bases and the J segment 8 bases; nucleotides outside the gene matches: 7. Per germline, CDR1 PRHDT and CDR2 FYEKMQ (reference sequence). This CDR3 region has 14 residues. The CDR3 reads CASSSRTGRDEQFF. The CDR3 DNA is TGTGCCAGCAGCTCCCGGACAGGGCGCGATGAGCAGTTCTTC.

This sequence joins TRBV4-3 and TRBJ2-7, with TRBD1 identical over 8 bases. The germline V gene encodes CDR1 LGHNA and CDR2 YSLEER. The CDR3 loop spans 15 amino acids. V gave up 6 bases and J gave up 3 bases; unmatched junction bases: 10. The CDR3 reads CASSAGTGELYEQYF. The CDR3 nucleotides are TGCGCCAGCAGTGCCGGGACAGGCGAACTCTACGAGCAGTACTTC.

The chain carries TRBV4-2 and TRBJ1-4, with D possibly matching TRBD1 (5 bases). The germline CDR1 and CDR2 sequences are LGHNA and YNFKEQ. The CDR3 loop spans 16 amino acids. Deletions cut 3 bases from V and 0 bases from J, with 11 bases between. The CDR3 DNA sequence: TGTGCCAGCAGCCAGGGGGATTCTGCAACTAATGAAAAACTGTTTTTT. Translating gives CASSQGDSATNEKLFF.

As concerns this clone: The sample contains more than one DNA sequence encoding this CDR3. This chain connects TRBV7-2 to TRBJ1-6, with 9 bases aligning to TRBD1. Germline values: CDR1 SGHTA, CDR2 FQGNSA. CDR3 length: 15 amino acids. Trimming removed 5 bases from V and 5 bases from J; junction bases left unmatched: 4. The CDR3 loop reads CASSPRDRDNSPLHF. CDR3 DNA sequence: TGTGCCAGCAGCCCCCGGGACAGGGATAATTCACCCCTCCACTTT. The full variable domain, with the rest looked up from reference TRBV7-2 and TRBJ1-6, is GAGVSQSPSNKVTEKGKDVELRCDPISGHTALYWYRQSLGQGLEFLIYFQGNSAPDKSGLPSDRFSAERTGGSVSTLTIQRTQQEDSAVYLCASSPRDRDNSPLHFGNGTRLTVT.